The sequence of this T cell receptor (beta chain) was determined in a study of T cell repertoires in cytomegalovirus infection (dated by TCRdb to between 2017 and 2020). Background for the entire study: Donor HLA type was relevant to the analysis, as public TCR beta signatures indicated carriage of CMV infection together with the matching HLA type.

Paper-wide results and their limitations: In both this cohort and an independent roughly 330-donor cohort, the cumulative frequency of public TCR beta family members distinguished carriers of CMV infection plus the relevant HLA type. In the ex vivo response, HLA-C-restricted CMV-specific TCR beta clonotypes were dominant, and in two of eight donors the single most frequent clonotype came from this HLA-C-restricted group.

This clonotype was counted ten times or more. The antigen it recognizes is unknown. Base qualities are not provided; no much larger clone lies one nucleotide away. The sequencer listed for this sample is Illumina HiSeq 1500. The public reads were run again by TCRdb, first through fastp at Q25 and then through MiXCR, and only productive beta chains were kept. Duplicate CDR3 protein sequences are folded into a single record with the most common DNA and genes. For this sample the table gives about 130,000 distinct CDR3 sequences, of which approximately 9.2% were detected only once. The ten largest clonotypes hold 10% of the sample. CDR3 length: 13 amino acids, cysteine to phenylalanine. Only the CDR3 DNA stays, 39 bases, in frame from base 1. Via the germline V gene, CDR1 is SGHTA and CDR2 FQGNSA. V loses 6 bases of germline sequence and J loses 0 bases, and the interval between the two ends is 8 bases.

The sequenced sample consisted of PBMCs. The sequence came from a human donor in good health (CMV status not recorded). Some clones in this sample may be carry-over from other donors' samples. The V gene is TRBV7-2 and the J gene is TRBJ1-1; no D segment can be confidently identified. At the DNA level, the sequence is TGTGCCAGCAGTGACCCAATGAACACTGAAGCTTTCTTT. It translates as CASSDPMNTEAFF.